This T cell receptor beta chain was profiled in a study of OX40 agonist ivuxolimab in advanced cancers. Background on the study: Dose-escalation patients' cancers were hepatocellular carcinoma, melanoma, renal cell or head and neck cancer. Prior anti-PD-1, anti-PD-L1 or anti-CTLA-4 therapy did not bar entry, and about 38% had some. Three partial responders included one hepatocellular carcinoma patient and two cutaneous melanoma patients. General study results and limits: Expanded peripheral T cell antigen specificity was not determined.

Clones were sequenced by immunoSEQ multiplex PCR, and TCRdb holds only the in-frame ones, with some missing. The sample consists of approximately 20,000 clones, around 87% of them appearing once. V dropped 10 bases and J dropped 6; count of bases not matched to a gene: 13. This CDR3 spans 15 amino acids. Germline V gene sequence: CDR1 SNHLY, CDR2 FYNNEI. A word on this clone: Its antigen is still unknown.

This material consisted of CD4+ or CD8+ T cells sorted from blood, taken in a trial of the OX40 agonist ivuxolimab. V usage is TRBV2 and J usage is TRBJ2-1, with TRBD1 identical over 9 bases. The sequence came from an adult with an advanced solid tumor such as melanoma, head and neck, liver or kidney cancer. CDR3 nucleotides: TGTGCCACTCTCTTTCGGGACAGGGCTATCAATGAGCAGTTCTTC. Translated, it gives CATLFRDRAINEQFF.